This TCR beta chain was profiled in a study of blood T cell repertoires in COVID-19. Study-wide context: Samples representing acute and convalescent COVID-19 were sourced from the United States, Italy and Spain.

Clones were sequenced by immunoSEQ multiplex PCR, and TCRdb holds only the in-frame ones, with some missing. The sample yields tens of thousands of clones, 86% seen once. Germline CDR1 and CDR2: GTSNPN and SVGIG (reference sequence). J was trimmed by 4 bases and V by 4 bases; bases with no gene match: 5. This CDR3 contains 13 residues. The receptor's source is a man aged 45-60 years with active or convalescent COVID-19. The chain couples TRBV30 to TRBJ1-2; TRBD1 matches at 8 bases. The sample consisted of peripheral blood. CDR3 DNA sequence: TGTGCCTGGAATGGACAGGGTGTCTATGGCTACACCTTC. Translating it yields CAWNGQGVYGYTF.